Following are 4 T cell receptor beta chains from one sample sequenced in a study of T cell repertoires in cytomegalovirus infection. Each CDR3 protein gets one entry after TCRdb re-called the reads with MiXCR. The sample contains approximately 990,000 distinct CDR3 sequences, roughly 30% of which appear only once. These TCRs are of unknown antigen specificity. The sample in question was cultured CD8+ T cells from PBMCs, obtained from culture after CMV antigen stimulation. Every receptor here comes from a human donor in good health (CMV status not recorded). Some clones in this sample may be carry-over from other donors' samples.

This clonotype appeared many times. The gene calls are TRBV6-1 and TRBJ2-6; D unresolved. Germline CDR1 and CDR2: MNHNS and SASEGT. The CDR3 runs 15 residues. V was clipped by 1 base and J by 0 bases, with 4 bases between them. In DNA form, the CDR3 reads TGTGCCAGCAGTGAAGACAGCTCTGGGGCCAACGTCCTGACTTTC. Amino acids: CASSEDSSGANVLTF.

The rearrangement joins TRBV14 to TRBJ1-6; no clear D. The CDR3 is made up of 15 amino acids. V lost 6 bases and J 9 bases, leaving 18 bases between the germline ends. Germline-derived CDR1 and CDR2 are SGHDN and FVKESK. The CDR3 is CASSRTGWLGSPLHF. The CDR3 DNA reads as TGTGCCAGCAGTCGAACTGGATGGCTTGGTTCACCCCTCCACTTT.

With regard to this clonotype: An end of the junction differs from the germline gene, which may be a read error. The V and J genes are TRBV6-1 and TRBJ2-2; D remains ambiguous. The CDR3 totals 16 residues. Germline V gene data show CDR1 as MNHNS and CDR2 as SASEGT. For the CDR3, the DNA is TGTGTCAGCAGTGAAGCCGGGCGAAAGAACACCGGGGAGCTGTTTTTT. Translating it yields CVSSEAGRKNTGELFF.

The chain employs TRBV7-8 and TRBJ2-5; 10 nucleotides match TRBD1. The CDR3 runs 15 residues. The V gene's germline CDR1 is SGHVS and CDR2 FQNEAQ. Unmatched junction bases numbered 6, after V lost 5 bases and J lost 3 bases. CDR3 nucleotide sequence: TGTGCCAGCAGCATACGGACAGGGGGGAAAGAGACCCAGTACTTC. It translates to CASSIRTGGKETQYF. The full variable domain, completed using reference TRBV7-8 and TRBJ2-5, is GAGVSQSPRYKVAKRGQDVALRCDPISGHVSLFWYQQALGQGPEFLTYFQNEAQLDKSGLPSDRFFAERPEGSVSTLKIQRTQQEDSAVYLCASSIRTGGKETQYFGPGTRLLVL.